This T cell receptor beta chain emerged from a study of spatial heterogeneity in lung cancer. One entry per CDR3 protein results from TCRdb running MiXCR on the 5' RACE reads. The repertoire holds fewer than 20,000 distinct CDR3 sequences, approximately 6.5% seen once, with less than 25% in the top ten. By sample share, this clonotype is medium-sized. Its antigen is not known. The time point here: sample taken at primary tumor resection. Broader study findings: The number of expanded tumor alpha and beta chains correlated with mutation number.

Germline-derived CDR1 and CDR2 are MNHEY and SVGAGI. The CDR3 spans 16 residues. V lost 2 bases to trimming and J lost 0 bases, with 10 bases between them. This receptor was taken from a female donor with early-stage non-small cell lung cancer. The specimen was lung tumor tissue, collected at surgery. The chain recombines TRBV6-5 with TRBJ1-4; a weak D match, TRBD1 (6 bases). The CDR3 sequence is CASSYGTKTTNEKLFF. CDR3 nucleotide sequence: TGTGCCAGCAGTTACGGGACAAAAACAACTAATGAAAAACTGTTTTTT.